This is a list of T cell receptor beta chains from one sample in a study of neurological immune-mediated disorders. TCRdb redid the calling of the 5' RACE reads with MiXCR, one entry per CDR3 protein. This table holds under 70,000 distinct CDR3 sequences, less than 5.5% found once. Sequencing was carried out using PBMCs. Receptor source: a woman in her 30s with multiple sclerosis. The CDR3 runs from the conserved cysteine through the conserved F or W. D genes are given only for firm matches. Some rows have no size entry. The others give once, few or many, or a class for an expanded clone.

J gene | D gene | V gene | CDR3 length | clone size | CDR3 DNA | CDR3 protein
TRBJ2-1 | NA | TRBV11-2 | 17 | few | TGTGCCATCGGGAAGGGCCGGGATCGGGGGACCTACAATGAGCAGTTCTTC | CAIGKGRDRGTYNEQFF
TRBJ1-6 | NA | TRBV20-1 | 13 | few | TGCAGTGCTGGGGTAAGCTATAATTCACCCCTCCACTTT | CSAGVSYNSPLHF
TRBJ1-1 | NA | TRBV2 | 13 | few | TGTGCCAGCAGCGCCACAAGGGACACTGAAGCTTTCTTT | CASSATRDTEAFF
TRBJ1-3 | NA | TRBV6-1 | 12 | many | TGTGCCAGCAGTGCGTCTTGGGACACCATATATTTT | CASSASWDTIYF
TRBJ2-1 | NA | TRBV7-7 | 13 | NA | TGTGCTAGCAGCACCGGGCCAAACAATGAGCAGTTCTTC | CASSTGPNNEQFF
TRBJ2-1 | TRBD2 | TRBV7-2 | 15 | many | TGTGCCAGCAGCATACTAGCGGGGGAGTACAATGAGCAGTTCTTC | CASSILAGEYNEQFF
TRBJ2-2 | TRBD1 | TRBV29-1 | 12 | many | TGCAGCGTAACAAGACAGGGCGGACAGCTGTTTTTT | CSVTRQGGQLFF
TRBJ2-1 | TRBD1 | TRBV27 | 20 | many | TGTGCCAGCAGTTCGTCTCATGGACAGGGGGTTCTTCGCTCCTACAATGAGCAGTTCTTC | CASSSSHGQGVLRSYNEQFF
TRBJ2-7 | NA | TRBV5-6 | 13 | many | TGTGCCAGCTCCGGGGGCAGAACCTACGAGCAGTACTTC | CASSGGRTYEQYF
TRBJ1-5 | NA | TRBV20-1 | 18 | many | TGCAGTGCTAGAGATGGGGGGCTGTATAGGGGAAGCAATCAGCCCCAGCATTTT | CSARDGGLYRGSNQPQHF
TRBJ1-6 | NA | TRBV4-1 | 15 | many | TGCGCCAGCAGCCAATACATCGAGTATAATTCACCCCTCAACTTT | CASSQYIEYNSPLNF